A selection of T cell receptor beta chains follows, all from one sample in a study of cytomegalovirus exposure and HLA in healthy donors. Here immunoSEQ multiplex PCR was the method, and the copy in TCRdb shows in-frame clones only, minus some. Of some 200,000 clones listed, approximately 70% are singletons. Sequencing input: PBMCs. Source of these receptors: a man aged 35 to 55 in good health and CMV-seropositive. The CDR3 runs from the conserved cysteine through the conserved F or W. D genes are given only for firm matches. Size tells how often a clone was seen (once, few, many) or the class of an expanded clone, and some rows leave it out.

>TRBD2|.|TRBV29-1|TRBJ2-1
TGCAGCGTTTACGGGGGGGGTAAGAATGAGCAGTTCTTC
CSVYGGGKNEQFF
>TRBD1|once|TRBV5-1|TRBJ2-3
TGCGCCAGCAAGGTCCAGGGGGCCACAGATACGCAGTATTTT
CASKVQGATDTQYF
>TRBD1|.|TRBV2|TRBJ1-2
TGTGCCAGCAAGGGACAGGGCTATTATGGCTACACCTTC
CASKGQGYYGYTF
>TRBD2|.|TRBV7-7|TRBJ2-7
TGTGCCAGCAGCTTAGAAATCGGGGGGGACTACGAGCAGTACTTC
CASSLEIGGDYEQYF
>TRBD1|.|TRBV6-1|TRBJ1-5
TGTGCCAGCAGTGAGCTCCCCGGGACAGCCTATAGCAATCAGCCCCAGCATTTT
CASSELPGTAYSNQPQHF
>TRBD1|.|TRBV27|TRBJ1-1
TGTGCCAGCAGTTCCCGCGGGACAGGGGGCACTGAAGCTTTCTTT
CASSSRGTGGTEAFF
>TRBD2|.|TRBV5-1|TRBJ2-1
TGCGCCAGCAGCTTGGGAGGACTAGCGGGGGGGAATGAGCAGTTCTTC
CASSLGGLAGGNEQFF
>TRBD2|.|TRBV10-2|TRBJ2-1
TGCGCCAGCTTACCCCCGGGGGGGGAGCAGTTCTTC
CASLPPGGEQFF
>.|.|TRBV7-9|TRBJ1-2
TGTGCCAGCAGCGCACCGTGGACGGAGGCGATCTATGGCTACACCTTC
CASSAPWTEAIYGYTF
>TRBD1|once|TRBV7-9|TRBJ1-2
TGTGCCAGCAGCGGACAGGGGGGCTATGGCTACACCTTC
CASSGQGGYGYTF